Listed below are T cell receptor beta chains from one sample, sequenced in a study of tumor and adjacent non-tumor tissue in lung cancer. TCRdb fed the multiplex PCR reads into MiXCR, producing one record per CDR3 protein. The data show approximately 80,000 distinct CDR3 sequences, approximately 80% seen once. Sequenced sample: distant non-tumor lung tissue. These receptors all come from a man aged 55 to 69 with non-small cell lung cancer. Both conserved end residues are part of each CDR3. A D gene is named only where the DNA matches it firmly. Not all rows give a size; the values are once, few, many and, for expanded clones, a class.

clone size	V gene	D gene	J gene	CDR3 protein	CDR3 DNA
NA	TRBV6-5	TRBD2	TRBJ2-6	CANSLAGASSGANVRTF	TGTGCTAACAGCCTAGCGGGAGCCAGCTCTGGGGCCAACGTCCGGACTTTC
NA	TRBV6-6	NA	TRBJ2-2	CADTERTGELFF	TGTGCCGACACTGAACGCACCGGGGAGCTGTTTTTT
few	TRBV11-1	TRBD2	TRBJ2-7	CASSKTSGTADRQYF	TGTGCCAGCAGCAAGACTAGCGGGACGGCAGACAGGCAGTACTTC
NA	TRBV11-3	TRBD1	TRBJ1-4	CASSSSGQGITNEKLFF	TGTGCCAGCAGTTCATCGGGACAGGGGATCACTAATGAAAAACTGTTTTTT
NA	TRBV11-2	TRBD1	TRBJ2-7	CASSTGTGRTYEQCF	TGTGCCAGCAGCACCGGGACAGGGCGCACCTACGAGCAGTGCTTC
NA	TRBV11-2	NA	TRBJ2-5	CASSKGLGETLYF	TGTGCCAGCAGCAAGGGCTTGGGGGAGACCCTGTACTTC
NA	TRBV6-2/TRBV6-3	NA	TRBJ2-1	CASSYVEYDEQFF	TGTGCCAGCAGTTACGTCGAATACGATGAGCAGTTCTTC
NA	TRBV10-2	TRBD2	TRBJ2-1	CVSSESGTSGMNEQFF	TGCGTCAGCAGTGAGTCGGGGACTAGCGGGATGAATGAGCAGTTCTTC
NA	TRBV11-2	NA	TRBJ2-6	CASNPISWANVLTF	TGTGCCAGCAATCCTATCTCTTGGGCCAATGTACTGACTTTC
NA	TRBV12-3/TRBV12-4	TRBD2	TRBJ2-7	CASIAAGVRTEQYF	TGTGCCAGCATCGCCGCGGGAGTGAGAACCGAGCAGTACTTC
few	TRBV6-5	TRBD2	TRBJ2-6	CACSLAETSSGANVLTF	TGTGCCTGCAGCCTAGCGGAAACCAGCTCTGGGGCCAACGTCCTGACTTTC
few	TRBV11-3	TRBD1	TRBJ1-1	CAISLGRDRLGYQAFF	TGTGCCATTAGCTTAGGCCGGGACAGGCTGGGCTACCAAGCTTTCTTT
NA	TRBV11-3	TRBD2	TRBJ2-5	CASSIGLAGGKTRYF	TGTGCCAGCAGCATCGGACTAGCGGGTGGGAAGACCCGGTACTTC
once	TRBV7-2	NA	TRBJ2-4	CASSSYLENIQYF	TGTGCCAGCAGCTCCTATCTTGAAAACATTCAGTATTTC
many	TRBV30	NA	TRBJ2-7	CAWRPDTASYEQYF	TGTGCCTGGAGACCCGACACGGCCTCCTACGAGCAGTACTTC
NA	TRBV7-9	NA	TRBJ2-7	CVSSREAPFLYF	TGTGTCAGCAGCAGGGAGGCCCCCTTTTTGTACTTC
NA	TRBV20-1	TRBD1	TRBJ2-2	CSTPRTGDGELFF	TGCAGTACCCCAAGGACAGGGGACGGGGAGCTGTTTTTT
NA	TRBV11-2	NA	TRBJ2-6	CASSHISGVNVLTF	TGTGCCAGCAGTCATATCTCTGGGGTAAATGTCCTGACTTTC
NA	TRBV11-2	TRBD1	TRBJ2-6	CAISLVPKDRPSEANVLTF	TGCGCCATCAGTTTAGTTCCAAAGGACAGGCCCTCTGAGGCCAACGTCCTGACTTTT
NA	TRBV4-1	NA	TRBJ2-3	CANCQVVGSDTDTQYF	TGCGCCAACTGCCAAGTAGTGGGGTCGGACACAGATACGCAGTATTTT
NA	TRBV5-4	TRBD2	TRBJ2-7	CASSPGGGREIFYEHYF	TGTGCCAGCAGCCCGGGGGGGGGCCGGGAGATCTTCTACGAGCACTACTTC
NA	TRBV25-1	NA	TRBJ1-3	CASSERIGNSGNTIYF	TGTGCCAGCAGTGAACGAATTGGAAACTCTGGAAACACCATATATTTT
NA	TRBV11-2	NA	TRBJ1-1	CASSLVGRGTEVLF	NA
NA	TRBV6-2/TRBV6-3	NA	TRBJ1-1	CASSYSCGNTEAFF	TGTGCCAGCAGTTACTCCTGTGGGAACACTGAAGCTTTCTTT
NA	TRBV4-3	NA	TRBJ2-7	CTSSQDLAPSYEQYF	TGCACCAGCAGCCAAGATCTAGCGCCTTCCTACGAGCAGTACTTT
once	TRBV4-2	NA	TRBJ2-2	CASSQARDSYTVELFF	TGTGCTAGCAGCCAAGCGAGGGACTCCTACACCGTGGAGCTGTTTTTT
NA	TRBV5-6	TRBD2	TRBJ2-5	CASSLRAGKKTQYF	TGTGCCAGCAGTTTGAGAGCGGGGAAAAAGACCCAGTACTTC
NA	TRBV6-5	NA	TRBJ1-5	CASSYLQGNSQPQRF	TGTGCCAGCAGTTACCTACAGGGAAACAGTCAGCCCCAGCGTTTT
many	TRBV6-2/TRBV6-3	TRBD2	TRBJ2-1	CASSISGRAYNEQFF	TGTGCCAGCAGTATTAGCGGGAGGGCCTACAATGAGCAGTTCTTC
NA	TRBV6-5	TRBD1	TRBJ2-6	CASSYTTGGSVANVLTF	TGTGCCAGCAGTTACACGACAGGGGGCTCTGTGGCCAACGTCCTGACTTTC
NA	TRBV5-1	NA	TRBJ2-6	CASSLAVGYSGANVLTF	TGCGCCAGCAGCTTGGCGGTGGGATACTCTGGGGCCAACGTCCTGACTTTC
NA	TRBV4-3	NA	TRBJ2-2	CASSLEFTGELLF	TGCGCCAGCAGCCTAGAGTTCACCGGGGAGCTGCTTTTT
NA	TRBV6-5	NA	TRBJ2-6	CAGGLVGASSGANVLTF	TGTGCCGGCGGTTTAGTGGGGGCCAGCTCTGGGGCCAACGTCCTGACTTTC
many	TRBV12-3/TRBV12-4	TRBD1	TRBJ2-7	CASSLAGQGYEQYF	TGTGCCAGCAGTTTGGCGGGACAGGGGTACGAGCAGTACTTC
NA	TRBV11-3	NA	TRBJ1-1	CASSFQWNTKAFF	TGTGCCAGCAGCTTTCAATGGAACACTAAAGCCTTCTTT
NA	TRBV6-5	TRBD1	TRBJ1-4	CTSRRTGLGEKLFF	TGTACCAGCAGGAGGACAGGATTGGGTGAAAAACTGTTTTTT
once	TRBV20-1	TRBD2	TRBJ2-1	CSARVSSGRDEQFF	TGCAGTGCTAGAGTCAGTAGCGGGAGGGATGAGCAATTCTTC
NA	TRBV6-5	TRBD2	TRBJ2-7	CSSSYTSGSSYKQYF	TGTTCCAGCAGTTACACTAGCGGGAGCTCCTACAAGCAGTATTTC
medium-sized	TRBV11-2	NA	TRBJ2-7	CASSLDTLYEQYF	TGTGCCAGCAGCTTAGACACGCTCTACGAGCAGTACTTC
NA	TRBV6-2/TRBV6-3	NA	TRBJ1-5	CASSPRGDQPQYF	TGTGCCAGTAGTCCGAGGGGCGATCAGCCCCAGTATTTC
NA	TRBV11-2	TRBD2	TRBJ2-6	CASSPISGGATGANVLVF	TGTGCCAGCAGTCCAATTAGCGGGGGAGCCACTGGGGCCAACGTCCTGGTTTTC
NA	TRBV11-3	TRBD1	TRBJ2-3	CASSLVKGQGDTQYF	TGTGCTAGCAGCTTAGTTAAGGGACAGGGAGATACGCAGTATTTT
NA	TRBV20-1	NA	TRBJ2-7	CSARKPTYEQYF	TGCAGTGCTAGAAAGCCCACCTACGAGCAGTACTTC
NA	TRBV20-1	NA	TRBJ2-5	CSASQHGSRETQYF	TGCAGTGCTAGTCAACATGGGAGCCGAGAGACCCAGTACTTC
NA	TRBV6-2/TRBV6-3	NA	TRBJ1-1	CASSYSSQVLAFF	TGTGCTAGCAGTTACTCGAGCCAGGTCCTTGCTTTCTTT